This T cell receptor beta chain was identified in a study of blood T cell repertoires in COVID-19. About the study: Whether acute or convalescent, the COVID-19 samples came from the United States, Italy and Spain. The analysed material was cDNA or gDNA that came from T cells, B-cell-depleted T cells, or PBMCs.

Original processing methods: Scientists estimated how many nucleated cells there were by amplifying reference gene primers. TCRdb's copy holds only in-frame clones and misses some; the assay was immunoSEQ multiplex PCR. The V and J calls and clone size come from that table; D and trimming were worked out from the DNA. The sample contains approximately 300,000 clones, around 90% of which appear only once. V was trimmed by 5 bases and J by 1 base, leaving 21 bases between them. CDR3 length equals 17 residues. Looked up from germline, CDR1 is SGHNT and CDR2 is YYREEE (reference sequence). This TCR derives from a man younger than 30 with active or convalescent COVID-19. This chain joins TRBV5-4 and TRBJ2-5; possibly TRBD2 for D (6 bases). Sequenced material: peripheral blood. As DNA, the CDR3 is TGTGCCAGCAGTTCCGAAGGAGGGTTAGCGAGCCAAGAGACCCAGTACTTC. Translation gives CASSSEGGLASQETQYF.